Sequencing of this T cell receptor (beta chain) was carried out in a study of T cell responses to AZD1222 COVID-19 vaccine. Findings and limits, study-wide: Seropositivity was recorded at baseline in only 6 or 7 AZD1222 recipients.

Details on this clone: The antigen is undetermined.

Libraries were prepared by immunoSEQ multiplex PCR; TCRdb keeps only in-frame clonotypes and omits some of them. Counted here are about 140,000 clones, 70% to 90% occurring once; the ten biggest clones make up approximately 4.5%. Trimming shortened V by 4 bases and J by 0 bases, and 17 bases separated the two germline ends. The CDR3 is made up of 17 amino acids. The receptor's source is an adult in good health. The genes are TRBV5-7 and TRBJ1-3; TRBD1 is a possible D gene (5 bases). TRBV5-7 falls under the ORF class, with uncertain function. The source material was peripheral blood, sampled on day 0 of AZD1222 vaccination. The CDR3 protein is CASSPLLRVNSGNTIYF. The CDR3 DNA follows: TGTGCCAGCAGCCCCCTACTCAGGGTTAACTCTGGAAACACCATATATTTT.